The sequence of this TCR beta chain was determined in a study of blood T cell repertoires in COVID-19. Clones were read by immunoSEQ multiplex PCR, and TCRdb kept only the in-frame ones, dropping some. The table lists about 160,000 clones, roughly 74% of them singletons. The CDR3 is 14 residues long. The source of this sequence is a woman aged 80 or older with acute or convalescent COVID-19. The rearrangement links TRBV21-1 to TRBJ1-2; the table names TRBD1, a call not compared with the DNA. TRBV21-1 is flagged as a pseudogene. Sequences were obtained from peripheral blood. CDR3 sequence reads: CASSKGGQGYGYTF. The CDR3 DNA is TGTGCCAGCAGCAAAGGGGGACAGGGCTATGGCTACACCTTC.